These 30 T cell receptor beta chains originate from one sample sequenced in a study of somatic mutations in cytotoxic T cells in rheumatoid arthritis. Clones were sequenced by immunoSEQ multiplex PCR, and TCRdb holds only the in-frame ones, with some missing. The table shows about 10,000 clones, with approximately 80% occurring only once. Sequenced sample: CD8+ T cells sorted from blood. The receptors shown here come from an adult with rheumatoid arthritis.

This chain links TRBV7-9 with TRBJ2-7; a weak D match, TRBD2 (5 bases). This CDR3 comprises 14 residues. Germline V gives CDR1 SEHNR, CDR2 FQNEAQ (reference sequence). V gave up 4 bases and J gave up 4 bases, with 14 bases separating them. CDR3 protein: CASSSPYGGYEQYF. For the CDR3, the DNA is TGTGCCAGCAGCTCCCCGTATGGCGGGTACGAGCAGTACTTC.

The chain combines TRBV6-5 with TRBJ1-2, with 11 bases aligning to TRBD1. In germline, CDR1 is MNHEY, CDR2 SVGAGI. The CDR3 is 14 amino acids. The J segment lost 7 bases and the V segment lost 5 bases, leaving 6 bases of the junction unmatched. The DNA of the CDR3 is TGTGCCAGCAGTCTCGGACAGGGGGCATTTGGCTACACCTTC. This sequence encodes CASSLGQGAFGYTF.

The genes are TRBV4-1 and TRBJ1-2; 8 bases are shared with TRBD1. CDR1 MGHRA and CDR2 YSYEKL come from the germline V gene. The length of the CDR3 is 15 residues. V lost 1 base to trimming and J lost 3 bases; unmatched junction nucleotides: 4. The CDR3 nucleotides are TGCGCCAGCAGCCAAGGGACAGGGTACGACTATGGCTACACCTTC. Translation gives CASSQGTGYDYGYTF.

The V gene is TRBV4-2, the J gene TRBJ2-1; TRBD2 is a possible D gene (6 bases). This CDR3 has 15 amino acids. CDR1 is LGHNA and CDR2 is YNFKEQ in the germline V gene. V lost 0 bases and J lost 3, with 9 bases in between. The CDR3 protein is CASSQDRGLYNEQFF. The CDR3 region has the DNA TGTGCCAGCAGCCAAGACCGGGGACTCTACAATGAGCAGTTCTTC.

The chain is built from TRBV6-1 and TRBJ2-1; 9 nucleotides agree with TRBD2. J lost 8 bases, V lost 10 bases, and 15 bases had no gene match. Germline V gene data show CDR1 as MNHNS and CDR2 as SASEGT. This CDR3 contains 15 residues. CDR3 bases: TGTGCCACCCAAAAGACGGCGGGGGGGGCCGATGAGCAGTTCTTC. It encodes CATQKTAGGADEQFF.

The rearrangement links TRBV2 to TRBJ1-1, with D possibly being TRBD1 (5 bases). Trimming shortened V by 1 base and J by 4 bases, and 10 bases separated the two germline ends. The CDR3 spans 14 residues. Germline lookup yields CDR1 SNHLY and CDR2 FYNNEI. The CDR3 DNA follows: TGTGCCAGCAGTGAAGGCCCCGGGGGCACTGAAGCTTTCTTT. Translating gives CASSEGPGGTEAFF.

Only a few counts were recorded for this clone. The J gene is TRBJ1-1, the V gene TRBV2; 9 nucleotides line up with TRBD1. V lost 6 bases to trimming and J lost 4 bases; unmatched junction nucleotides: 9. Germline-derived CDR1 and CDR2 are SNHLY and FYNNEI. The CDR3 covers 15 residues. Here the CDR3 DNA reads TGTGCCAGCAGCCTCGGGACAGGGTTGGGCACTGAAGCTTTCTTT. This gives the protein CASSLGTGLGTEAFF.

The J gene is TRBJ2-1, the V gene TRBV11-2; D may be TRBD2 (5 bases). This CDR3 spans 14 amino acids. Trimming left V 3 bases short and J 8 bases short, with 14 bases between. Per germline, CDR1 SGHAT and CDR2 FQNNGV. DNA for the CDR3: TGTGCCAGCAGCTTCGCTAGAGGGCACTATGAGCAGTTCTTC. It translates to CASSFARGHYEQFF. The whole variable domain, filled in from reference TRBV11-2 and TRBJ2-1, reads EAGVAQSPRYKIIEKRQSVAFWCNPISGHATLYWYQQILGQGPKLLIQFQNNGVVDDSQLPKDRFSAERLKGVDSTLKIQPAKLEDSAVYLCASSFARGHYEQFFGPGTRLTVL.

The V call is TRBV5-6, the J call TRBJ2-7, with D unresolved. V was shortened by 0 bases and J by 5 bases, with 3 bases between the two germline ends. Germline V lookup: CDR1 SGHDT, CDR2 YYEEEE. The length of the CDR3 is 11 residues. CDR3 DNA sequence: TGTGCCAGCAGCTTGGACCACGAGCAGTACTTC. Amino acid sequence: CASSLDHEQYF.

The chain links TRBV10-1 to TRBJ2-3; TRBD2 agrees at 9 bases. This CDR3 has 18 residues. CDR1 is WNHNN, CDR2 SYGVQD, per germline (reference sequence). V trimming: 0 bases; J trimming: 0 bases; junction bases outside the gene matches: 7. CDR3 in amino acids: CASSESERGAGSTDTQYF. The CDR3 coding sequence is TGCGCCAGCAGTGAGTCCGAGCGGGGGGCCGGGAGCACAGATACGCAGTATTTT.

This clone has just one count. The CDR3, as DNA: TGTGCCAGCAGCCATACCTGGTCGTTCACAGATACGCAGTATTTT. Encoded protein: CASSHTWSFTDTQYF. The V and J genes are TRBV6-6 and TRBJ2-3; no reliable D call. The V gene's germline CDR1 is MNHNY and CDR2 SVGAGI (reference sequence). The CDR3 length is 15 residues. The V gene lost 6 bases and the J gene lost 2 bases, with 15 bases spanning the gap.

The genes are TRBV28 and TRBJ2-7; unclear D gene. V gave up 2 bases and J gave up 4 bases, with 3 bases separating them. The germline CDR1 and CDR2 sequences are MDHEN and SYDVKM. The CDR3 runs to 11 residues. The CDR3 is CASSLGYEQYF. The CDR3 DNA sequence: TGTGCCAGCAGTTTAGGTTACGAGCAGTACTTC.

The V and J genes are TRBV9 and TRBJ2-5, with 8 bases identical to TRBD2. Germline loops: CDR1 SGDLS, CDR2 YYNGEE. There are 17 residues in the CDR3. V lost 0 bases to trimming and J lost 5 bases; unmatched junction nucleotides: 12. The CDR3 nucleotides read TGTGCCAGCAGCGTAGGGAAGGCGGGGGGCCTTATTGAGACCCAGTACTTC. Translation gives CASSVGKAGGLIETQYF.

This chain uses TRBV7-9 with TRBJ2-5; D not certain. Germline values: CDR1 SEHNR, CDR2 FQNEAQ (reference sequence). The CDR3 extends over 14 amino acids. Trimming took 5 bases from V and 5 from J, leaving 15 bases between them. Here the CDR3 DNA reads TGTGCCAGCAGCGCCCCGGCAGGCCGGGAGACCCAGTACTTC. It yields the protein CASSAPAGRETQYF.

CDR3 region: CASSAVGFVEKLFF. The CDR3 bases are TGTGCCAGCAGCGCCGTGGGGTTTGTCGAAAAACTGTTTTTT. This rearrangement joins TRBV7-9 to TRBJ1-4, with no clear D. The CDR3 runs 14 residues. Germline CDR1 and CDR2: SEHNR and FQNEAQ (reference sequence). The germline V and J ends were trimmed by 5 bases and 8 bases, with 15 bases remaining between them.

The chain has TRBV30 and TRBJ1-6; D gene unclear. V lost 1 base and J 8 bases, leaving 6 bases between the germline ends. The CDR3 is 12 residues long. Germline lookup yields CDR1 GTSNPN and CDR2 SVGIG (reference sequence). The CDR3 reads CAWSETYSPLHF. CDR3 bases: TGTGCCTGGAGTGAGACCTATTCACCCCTCCACTTT.

The CDR3 sequence is CASSLDRGFSYEQYF. DNA of the CDR3: TGCGCCAGCAGCCTGGACAGGGGTTTCTCCTACGAGCAGTACTTC. The chain joins TRBV4-3 to TRBJ2-7; 9 bases fit TRBD1. The J segment lost 0 bases and the V segment lost 4 bases, leaving 4 bases of the junction unmatched. Germline V gene sequence: CDR1 LGHNA, CDR2 YSLEER. This CDR3 is 15 amino acids long.

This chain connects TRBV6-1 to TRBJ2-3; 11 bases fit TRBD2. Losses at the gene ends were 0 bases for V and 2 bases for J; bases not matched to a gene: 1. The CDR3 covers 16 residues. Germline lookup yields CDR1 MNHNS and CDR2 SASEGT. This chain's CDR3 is CASSEASGGATDTQYF. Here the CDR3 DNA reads TGTGCCAGCAGTGAAGCTAGCGGGGGGGCCACAGATACGCAGTATTTT.

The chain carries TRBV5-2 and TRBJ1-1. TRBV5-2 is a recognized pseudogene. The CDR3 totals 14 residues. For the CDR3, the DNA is TGCGCCAGCAGCCAAGAGCTGGGGGACACTGAAGCTTTCTTT. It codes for CASSQELGDTEAFF.

The CDR3 region has the DNA TGTGCCAGCAGTGGTGGGACAGAGTCCTACAATGAGCAGTTCTTC. Translated: CASSGGTESYNEQFF. V and J are TRBV6-1 and TRBJ2-1; 7 bases match TRBD1. The CDR3 length is 15 residues. The trim removed 4 bases at V and 1 base at J, leaving 4 bases unmatched. Germline CDR1 is MNHNS and CDR2 is SASEGT.

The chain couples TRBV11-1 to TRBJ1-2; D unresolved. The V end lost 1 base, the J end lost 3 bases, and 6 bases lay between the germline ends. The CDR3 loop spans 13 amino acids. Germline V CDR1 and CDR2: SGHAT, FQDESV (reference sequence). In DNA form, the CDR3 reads TGTGCCAGCAGCTTAGTTATGGACTATGGCTACACCTTC. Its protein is CASSLVMDYGYTF.

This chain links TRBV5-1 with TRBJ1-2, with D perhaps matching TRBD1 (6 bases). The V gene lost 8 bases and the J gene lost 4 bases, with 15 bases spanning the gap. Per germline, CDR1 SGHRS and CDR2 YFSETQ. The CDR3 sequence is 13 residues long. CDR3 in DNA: TGCGCCAGTCGGACAGATTCCAGCTATGGCTACACCTTC. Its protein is CASRTDSSYGYTF.

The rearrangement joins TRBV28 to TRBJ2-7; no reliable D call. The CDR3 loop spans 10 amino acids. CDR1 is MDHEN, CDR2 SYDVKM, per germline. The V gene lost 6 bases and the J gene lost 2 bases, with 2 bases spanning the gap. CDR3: CASRAYEQYF. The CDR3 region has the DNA TGTGCCAGCAGGGCCTACGAGCAGTACTTC.

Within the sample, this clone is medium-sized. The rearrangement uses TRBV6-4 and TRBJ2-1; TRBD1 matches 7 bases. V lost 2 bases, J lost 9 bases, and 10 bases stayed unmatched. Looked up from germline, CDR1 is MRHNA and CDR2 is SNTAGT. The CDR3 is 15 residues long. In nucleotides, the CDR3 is TGTGCCAGCAGTGACGGGACAGACCCTACAAGTGAGCAGTTCTTC. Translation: CASSDGTDPTSEQFF.

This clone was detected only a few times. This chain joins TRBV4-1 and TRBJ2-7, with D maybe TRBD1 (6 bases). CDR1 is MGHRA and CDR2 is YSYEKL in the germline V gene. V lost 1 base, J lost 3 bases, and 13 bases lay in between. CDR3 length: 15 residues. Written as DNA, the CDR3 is TGCGCCAGCAGCCAAGTACAGGGCTACAACTACGAGCAGTACTTC. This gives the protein CASSQVQGYNYEQYF.

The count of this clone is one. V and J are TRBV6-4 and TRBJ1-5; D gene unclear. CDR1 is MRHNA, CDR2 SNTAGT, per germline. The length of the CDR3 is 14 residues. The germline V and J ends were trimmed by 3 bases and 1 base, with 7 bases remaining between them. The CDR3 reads CASSEGGSNQPQHF. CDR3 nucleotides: TGTGCCAGCAGTGAAGGAGGGAGCAATCAGCCCCAGCATTTT.

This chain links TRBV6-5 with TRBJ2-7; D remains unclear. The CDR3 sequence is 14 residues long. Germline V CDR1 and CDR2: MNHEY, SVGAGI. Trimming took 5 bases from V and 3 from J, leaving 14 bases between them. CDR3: CASSPRNRYYEQYF. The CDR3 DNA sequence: TGTGCCAGCAGTCCCCGGAACAGATACTACGAGCAGTACTTC.

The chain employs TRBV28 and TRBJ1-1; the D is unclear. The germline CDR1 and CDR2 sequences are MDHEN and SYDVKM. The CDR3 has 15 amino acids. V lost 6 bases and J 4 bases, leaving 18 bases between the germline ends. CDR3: CASRLTRVMGTEAFF. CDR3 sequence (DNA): TGTGCCAGCAGATTAACAAGGGTAATGGGCACTGAAGCTTTCTTT.

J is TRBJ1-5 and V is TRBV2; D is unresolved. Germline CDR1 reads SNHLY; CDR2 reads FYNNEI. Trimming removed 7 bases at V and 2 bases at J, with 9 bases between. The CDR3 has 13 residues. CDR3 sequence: CASTYTGNQPQHF. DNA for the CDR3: TGTGCCAGCACCTACACAGGCAATCAGCCCCAGCATTTT.

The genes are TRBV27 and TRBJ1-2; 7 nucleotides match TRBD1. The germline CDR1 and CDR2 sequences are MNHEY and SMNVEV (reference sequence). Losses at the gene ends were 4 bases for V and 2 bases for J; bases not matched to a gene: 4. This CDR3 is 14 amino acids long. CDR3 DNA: TGTGCCAGCAGTTCGGGGGGACAGAACTATGGCTACACCTTC. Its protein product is CASSSGGQNYGYTF.